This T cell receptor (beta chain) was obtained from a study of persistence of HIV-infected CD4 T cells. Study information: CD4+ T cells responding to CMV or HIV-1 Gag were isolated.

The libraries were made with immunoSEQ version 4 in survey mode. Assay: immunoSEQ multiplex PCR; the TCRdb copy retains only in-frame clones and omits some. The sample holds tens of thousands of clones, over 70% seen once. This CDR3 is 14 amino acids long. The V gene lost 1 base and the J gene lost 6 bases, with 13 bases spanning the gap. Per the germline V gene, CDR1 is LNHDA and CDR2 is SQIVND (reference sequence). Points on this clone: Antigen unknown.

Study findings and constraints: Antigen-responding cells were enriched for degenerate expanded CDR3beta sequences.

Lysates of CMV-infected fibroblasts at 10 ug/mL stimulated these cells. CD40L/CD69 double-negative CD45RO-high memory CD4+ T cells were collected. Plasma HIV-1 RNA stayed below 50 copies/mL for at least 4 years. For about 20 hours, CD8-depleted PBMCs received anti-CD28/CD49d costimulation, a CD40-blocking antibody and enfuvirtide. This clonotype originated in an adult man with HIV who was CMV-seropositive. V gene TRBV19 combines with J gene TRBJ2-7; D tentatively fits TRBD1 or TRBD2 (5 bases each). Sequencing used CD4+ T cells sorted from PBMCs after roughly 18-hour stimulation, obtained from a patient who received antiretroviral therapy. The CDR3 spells CASSIGTGRGEQYF. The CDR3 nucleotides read TGTGCCAGTAGTATAGGTACGGGACGGGGCGAGCAGTACTTC.